The 25 T cell receptor beta chains below all came from one sample that was sequenced in a study of blood T cell repertoires in COVID-19. The assay was immunoSEQ multiplex PCR, and TCRdb's table has in-frame clones only and misses some. The table includes about 35,000 clones, 90% detected once. Sequencing was done on a sample of peripheral blood. The receptors here all came from a man older than 75 with acute or convalescent COVID-19.

This clone was found a few times. The gene calls are TRBV30 and TRBJ1-1; possibly TRBD1 for D (5 bases). Germline V gene data show CDR1 as GTSNPN and CDR2 as SVGIG (reference sequence). Between the trimmed V and J ends, which lost 0 bases and 4 bases, there was a span of 12 bases. This CDR3 has 14 residues. The CDR3 region is CAWSVGGVGTEAFF. The CDR3 DNA reads as TGTGCCTGGAGTGTAGGAGGGGTGGGCACTGAAGCTTTCTTT.

This sequence joins TRBV7-2 and TRBJ2-1, with 8 bases identical to TRBD2. CDR3 length equals 16 residues. Germline V gene lookup returns CDR1 SGHTA and CDR2 FQGNSA. Trimming cost V 1 base and J 5 bases; bases outside gene matches: 7. The chain's CDR3 is CASSLGGAGGHNEQFF. In DNA, the CDR3 is TGTGCCAGCAGCTTAGGAGGGGCGGGGGGCCACAATGAGCAGTTCTTC.

V usage is TRBV11-2 and J usage is TRBJ2-7, with 12 bases matching TRBD1. The germline V gene has CDR1 SGHAT and CDR2 FQNNGV. The CDR3 runs 18 residues. Trimming took 0 bases from V and 4 from J; bases not matched to a gene: 10. CDR3 DNA sequence: TGTGCCAGCAGCTTAGAGCGGGACAGGGGGCACCTTACATACGAGCAGTACTTC. This gives the protein CASSLERDRGHLTYEQYF.

The chain uses TRBV29-1 and TRBJ1-1; weak D call: TRBD1 (5 bases). Germline loops: CDR1 SQVTM, CDR2 ANQGSEA. V was cut by 2 bases and J by 4 bases, with 11 bases left in between. The CDR3 length is 13 residues. CDR3 sequence (DNA): TGCAGCGTTGAATGGGGGGGAGGCACTGAAGCTTTCTTT. It specifies CSVEWGGGTEAFF. Using reference TRBV29-1 and TRBJ1-1 for the parts outside the CDR3, the full variable domain is SAVISQKPSRDICQRGTSLTIQCQVDSQVTMMFWYRQQPGQSLTLIATANQGSEATYESGFVIDKFPISRPNLTFSTLTVSNMSPEDSSIYLCSVEWGGGTEAFFGQGTRLTVV.

V is TRBV19 and J is TRBJ1-6, with 9 bases identical to TRBD1. The V and J ends lost 7 bases and 7 bases, in that order; junction bases with no gene match: 14. This CDR3 contains 17 residues. The V gene's germline CDR1 is LNHDA and CDR2 SQIVND (reference sequence). The DNA of the CDR3 is TGTGCCAGTACCCCCCGTGACAGGGGGAGAGGCAATTCACCCCTCCACTTT. Amino acids: CASTPRDRGRGNSPLHF.

This chain links TRBV2 with TRBJ2-2, with D possibly TRBD1 on 6 matching bases. Germline CDR1 is SNHLY and CDR2 is FYNNEI. The CDR3 is 15 residues long. V lost 6 bases, J lost 7 bases, and 18 bases lay in between. The CDR3 reads CASRVPTGWDGELFF. The CDR3 bases are TGTGCCAGCAGGGTACCGACAGGATGGGACGGGGAGCTGTTTTTT.

The chain carries TRBV19 and TRBJ2-2; TRBD1 matches at 7 bases. Germline CDR1 reads LNHDA; CDR2 reads SQIVND (reference sequence). The CDR3 totals 12 residues. Germline trimming cut 10 bases from V and 7 bases from J; bases unmatched to any gene: 6. The chain's CDR3 is CATNDRVGELFF. The CDR3, as DNA: TGTGCCACAAATGACAGGGTCGGGGAGCTGTTTTTT.

The chain carries TRBV20-1 and TRBJ1-2, with TRBD1 as a possible D gene (5 bases). Trimming stripped 2 bases from V and 7 bases from J, with 5 bases between. The CDR3 length is 10 residues. Germline CDR1 reads DFQATT; CDR2 reads SNEGSKA (reference sequence). This CDR3 reads CSARQGGYTF. The DNA of the CDR3 is TGCAGTGCTAGACAGGGTGGCTACACCTTC.

This clone was detected once. The chain combines TRBV11-3 with TRBJ1-5; no clear D gene. The germline gives CDR1 SGHNT, CDR2 YENEEA. This CDR3 comprises 10 residues. Trimming took off 5 bases at V and 11 bases at J, with 7 bases between the two ends. The CDR3, as DNA: TGTGCCAGCAGCCCCTCGGCCCAGCATTTT. This encodes CASSPSAQHF.

V and J are TRBV4-2 and TRBJ2-7; 9 nucleotides match TRBD2. Germline assignment: CDR1 LGHNA and CDR2 YNFKEQ. CDR3 length: 18 amino acids. V was clipped by 0 bases and J by 3 bases; unmatched bases: 12. The CDR3 reads CASSQDARRRGGIYEQYF. DNA for the CDR3: TGTGCCAGCAGCCAAGATGCACGGCGGCGGGGGGGGATCTACGAGCAGTACTTC.

CDR3 nucleotide sequence: TGTGCCACCAGTGATGGCAGGGAAGAGACCCAGTACTTC. Its protein is CATSDGREETQYF. The chain employs TRBV24-1 and TRBJ2-5, with D perhaps matching TRBD1 (5 bases). The germline CDR1 and CDR2 sequences are KGHDR and SFDVKD. The CDR3 is 13 amino acids. V was pared by 3 bases and J by 3 bases, with 7 bases between.

V gene TRBV2 combines with J gene TRBJ1-4; D not certain. The CDR3 is made up of 14 amino acids. The germline V gene has CDR1 SNHLY and CDR2 FYNNEI. Between the trimmed V and J ends, which lost 7 bases and 2 bases, there was a span of 11 bases. CDR3 in DNA: TGTGCCAGCAAACCGAGGGTTACTAATGAAAAACTGTTTTTT. Its protein is CASKPRVTNEKLFF.

The rearrangement joins TRBV28 to TRBJ1-1; a weak D match, TRBD1 (5 bases). With 5 bases removed from V and 5 bases from J, the gap between germline ends came to 9 bases. CDR3 length equals 12 residues. CDR1 is MDHEN and CDR2 is SYDVKM in the germline V gene. For the CDR3, the DNA is TGTGCCAGCAGTCCCCGGGGGACTGAAGCTTTCTTT. Its translation is CASSPRGTEAFF.

Notes on this clone: Germline is not matched at one junction end, which may reflect a read error. The chain employs TRBV6-1 and TRBJ1-4, with 10 bases aligning to TRBD1. CDR1 is MNHNS and CDR2 is SASEGT in the germline V gene. This CDR3 is 15 amino acids long. CDR3 protein: CASSETGTGARGVSF. CDR3 DNA sequence: TGTGCCAGCAGTGAAACGGGGACAGGGGCGCGGGGAGTTAGTTTT.

The V call is TRBV3-1 (or the pseudogene TRBV3-2), the J call TRBJ2-7; TRBD1 is a possible D gene (6 bases). This CDR3 has 19 amino acids. CDR1 is LGHDT and CDR2 is YNNKEL in the germline V gene (reference sequence). The V and J ends lost 0 bases and 2 bases respectively, with 23 bases between them. CDR3 nucleotide sequence: TGTGCCAGCAGCCAAGAAGAGCTTAAAGACTACAGGGTGACCTACGAGCAGTACTTC. Translating it yields CASSQEELKDYRVTYEQYF.

CDR3 in amino acids: CASRYRQGIGEAFF. The DNA of the CDR3 is TGTGCCAGCAGGTACCGACAGGGGATTGGGGAAGCTTTCTTT. This sequence joins TRBV7-2 and TRBJ1-1; 8 bases are shared with TRBD1. This CDR3 is 14 amino acids long. V was clipped by 6 bases and J by 8 bases; unmatched bases: 11. The germline gives CDR1 SGHTA, CDR2 FQGNSA. Looking up the rest from reference TRBV7-2 and TRBJ1-1 gives the full variable domain: GAGVSQSPSNKVTEKGKDVELRCDPISGHTALYWYRQSLGQGLEFLIYFQGNSAPDKSGLPSDRFSAERTGGSVSTLTIQRTQQEDSAVYLCASRYRQGIGEAFFGQGTRLTVV.

This clone was detected only a few times. The chain joins TRBV7-2 to TRBJ1-1, with D unresolved. Per germline, CDR1 SGHTA and CDR2 FQGNSA. CDR3 size: 15 residues. V was cut by 1 base and J by 4 bases, with 13 bases left in between. CDR3 residues: CASSLDTGRSTEAFF. The CDR3 DNA reads as TGTGCCAGCAGCTTAGACACGGGTCGGAGCACTGAAGCTTTCTTT.

This chain connects TRBV5-1 to TRBJ1-1; D is perhaps TRBD1 (5 bases). The CDR3 consists of 11 residues. V was clipped by 3 bases and J by 7 bases, with 7 bases between them. The germline V gene has CDR1 SGHRS and CDR2 YFSETQ. CDR3 region: CASSSQVEAFF. The CDR3 DNA reads TGCGCCAGCAGCTCACAGGTTGAAGCTTTCTTT.

In DNA, the CDR3 is TGTGCCAGCAGAGGACAGGGTTTCACGGGGGAGCTGTTTTTT. The encoded protein is CASRGQGFTGELFF. The rearrangement uses TRBV2 and TRBJ2-2; 8 nucleotides match TRBD1. Losses at the gene ends were 6 bases for V and 8 bases for J; bases not matched to a gene: 8. Germline loops: CDR1 SNHLY, CDR2 FYNNEI. The CDR3 has 14 amino acids.

A word on this clone: This CDR3 fails to terminate in the conserved phenylalanine or tryptophan, so it likely reflects a read error. The V call is TRBV19, the J call TRBJ1-2; D is possibly TRBD1 (5 bases). Germline CDR1 reads LNHDA; CDR2 reads SQIVND (reference sequence). The ends were cut back, 0 bases at V and 2 bases at J, with 10 bases in the middle. The CDR3 sequence is 15 residues long. CDR3 sequence (DNA): TGTGCCAGTAGTATAGACAGGGATTCGAACTATGGCTACACCCTC. This translates into CASSIDRDSNYGYTL.

The rearrangement links TRBV2 to TRBJ2-5, with 8 bases identical to TRBD1. The V gene end was trimmed by 4 bases and the J gene end by 11 bases; junction bases not matched to a gene: 6. The germline gives CDR1 SNHLY, CDR2 FYNNEI. CDR3 length equals 12 residues. DNA of the CDR3: TGTGCCAGCAGTGTGTACCAGGGGGCACAGTACTTC. It yields the protein CASSVYQGAQYF. The full variable domain, with the rest looked up from reference TRBV2 and TRBJ2-5, is EPEVTQTPSHQVTQMGQEVILRCVPISNHLYFYWYRQILGQKVEFLVSFYNNEISEKSEIFDDQFSVERPDGSNFTLKIRSTKLEDSAMYFCASSVYQGAQYFGPGTRLLVL.

This clone was detected a few times. This chain joins TRBV27 and TRBJ1-2, with TRBD1 matching 7 bases. The germline gives CDR1 MNHEY, CDR2 SMNVEV (reference sequence). Unmatched junction bases numbered 4, after V lost 6 bases and J lost 0 bases. This CDR3 has 14 amino acids. CDR3 nucleotide sequence: TGTGCCAGCAGATTTACAGGGGCTAACTATGGCTACACCTTC. This encodes CASRFTGANYGYTF.

The rearrangement uses TRBV10-3 and TRBJ2-2, with D possibly being TRBD1 (7 bases). Germline values: CDR1 ENHRY, CDR2 SYGVKD. Trimming removed 6 bases from V and 2 bases from J, with 16 bases in between. The CDR3 is 16 residues long. In DNA, the CDR3 is TGTGCCATCAGGGAGGGGCAGGGGGGTAACACCGGGGAGCTGTTTTTT. Protein product: CAIREGQGGNTGELFF.

J is TRBJ2-3 and V is TRBV5-4; 15 nucleotides line up with TRBD2. The J segment lost 2 bases and the V segment lost 4 bases, leaving 8 bases of the junction unmatched. The CDR3 length is 18 residues. Germline-derived CDR1 and CDR2 are SGHNT and YYREEE (reference sequence). For the CDR3, the DNA is TGTGCCAGCAGCCGAGGGACTAGCGGGGGGTACACCACAGATACGCAGTATTTT. Its protein is CASSRGTSGGYTTDTQYF.

The CDR3 is CASSRGFGYTF. In nucleotides, the CDR3 is TGTGCCAGCAGCCGAGGGTTTGGCTACACCTTC. V is TRBV12-3 or TRBV12-4 and J is TRBJ1-2; D gene uncertain. The CDR3 has 11 residues. The ends were cut back, 6 bases at V and 7 bases at J, with 9 bases in the middle.